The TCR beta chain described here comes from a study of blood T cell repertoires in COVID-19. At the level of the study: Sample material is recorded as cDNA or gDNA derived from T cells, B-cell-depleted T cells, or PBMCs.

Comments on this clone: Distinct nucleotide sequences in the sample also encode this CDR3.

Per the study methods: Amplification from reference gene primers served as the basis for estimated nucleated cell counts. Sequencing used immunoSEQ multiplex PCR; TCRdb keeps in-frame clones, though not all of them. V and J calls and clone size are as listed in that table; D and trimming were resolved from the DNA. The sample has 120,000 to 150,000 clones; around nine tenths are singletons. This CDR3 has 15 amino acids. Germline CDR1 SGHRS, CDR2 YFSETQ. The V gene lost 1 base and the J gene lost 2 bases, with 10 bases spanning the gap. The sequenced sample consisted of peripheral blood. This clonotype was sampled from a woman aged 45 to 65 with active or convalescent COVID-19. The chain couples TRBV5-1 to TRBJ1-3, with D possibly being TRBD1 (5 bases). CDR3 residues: CASSLPGGAGNTIYF. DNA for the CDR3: TGCGCCAGCAGCTTGCCTGGGGGGGCTGGAAACACCATATATTTT.